Presented here are 16 T cell receptor beta chains from one specimen sequenced in a study of cytomegalovirus exposure and HLA in healthy donors. Researchers ran the PCR with 60 Vbeta and 13 Jbeta primers. Clones were sequenced by immunoSEQ multiplex PCR, and TCRdb holds only the in-frame ones, with some missing. The sample lists about 200,000 clones, 87% seen once, with over 1% in the top ten. Sequenced sample: PBMCs. These receptors all stem from a man under 40 in good health and CMV-seronegative.

The chain recombines TRBV7-9 with TRBJ2-1; tentative D call: TRBD1 (5 bases). This CDR3 is built from 19 residues. The V and J ends lost 2 bases and 0 bases respectively, with 20 bases between them. From germline, CDR1 is SEHNR and CDR2 FQNEAQ (reference sequence). CDR3 protein: CASSLWRNMGRNSYNEQFF. CDR3 in DNA: TGTGCCAGCAGCTTATGGCGGAATATGGGGCGGAACTCCTACAATGAGCAGTTCTTC.

In this sample, this clone turned up a few times. At one boundary the junction diverges from the germline segment, which might be a read error. The chain uses TRBV7-9 and TRBJ2-5; D unresolved. Germline values: CDR1 SEHNR, CDR2 FQNEAQ (reference sequence). The CDR3 loop spans 13 amino acids. The CDR3 region has the DNA TGTTCCAGCAGCTCCTATTCTTTAGAGACCCAGTACTTC. This gives the protein CSSSSYSLETQYF.

This chain joins TRBV5-1 and TRBJ2-3, with 9 nucleotides matching TRBD2. The CDR3 loop spans 15 amino acids. Trimming cost V 0 bases and J 4 bases; bases outside gene matches: 3. The germline V gene encodes CDR1 SGHRS and CDR2 YFSETQ. The CDR3 nucleotides are TGCGCCAGCAGCTTGGTTGCGGGAGGGGCAGATACGCAGTATTTT. Encoded protein: CASSLVAGGADTQYF.

This clone was detected a few times. The chain carries TRBV5-1 and TRBJ2-3; TRBD1 matches 9 bases. CDR1 and CDR2 from the germline V gene are SGHRS and YFSETQ. The CDR3 has 16 residues. With V trimmed by 4 bases and J by 6 bases, 12 bases remained unmatched. The CDR3 region has the DNA TGCGCCAGCAGCCCAGGGGCGGGACAGGGCGGTGATACGCAGTATTTT. Amino acids: CASSPGAGQGGDTQYF.

CDR3 sequence reads: CASIRSQKAFF. The CDR3 DNA reads as TGTGCCAGCATTAGGAGCCAGAAAGCTTTCTTT. This rearrangement joins TRBV6-1 to TRBJ1-1, with no clear D. In germline, CDR1 is MNHNS, CDR2 SASEGT. V shed 7 bases and J shed 9 bases, with 12 bases lying between them. The CDR3 extends over 11 amino acids.

The chain employs TRBV19 and TRBJ2-1; 10 bases match TRBD2. The trim removed 3 bases at V and 0 bases at J, leaving 5 bases unmatched. Germline V gives CDR1 LNHDA, CDR2 SQIVND (reference sequence). The CDR3 contains 17 residues. The CDR3 nucleotides are TGTGCCAGTAGTATGACTAGCGGGCCAATCTCCTACAATGAGCAGTTCTTC. Translated: CASSMTSGPISYNEQFF.

The J gene is TRBJ2-5, the V gene TRBV5-1; D ambiguous. CDR1 and CDR2 from the germline V gene are SGHRS and YFSETQ. V was trimmed by 4 bases and J by 5 bases, leaving 9 bases between them. The length of the CDR3 is 12 residues. In DNA, the CDR3 is TGCGCCAGCAGCACCGGGTGGGAGACCCAGTACTTC. Amino acid sequence: CASSTGWETQYF.

The V call is TRBV15, the J call TRBJ1-1, with 7 bases matching TRBD1. CDR1 is LNHNV, CDR2 YYDKDF, per germline (reference sequence). The V gene end was trimmed by 0 bases and the J gene end by 1 base; junction bases not matched to a gene: 2. This CDR3 region has 15 residues. The DNA of the CDR3 is TGTGCCACCAGCAGAGATCGACAGGGGAACACTGAAGCTTTCTTT. This encodes CATSRDRQGNTEAFF.

The V gene is TRBV4-1, the J gene TRBJ1-1, with TRBD1 as a possible D gene (6 bases). The V end lost 4 bases, the J end lost 1 base, and 16 bases lay between the germline ends. CDR1 MGHRA and CDR2 YSYEKL come from the germline V gene. The CDR3 sequence is 16 residues long. The CDR3 sequence: CASSLMGGAANTEAFF. DNA for the CDR3: TGCGCCAGCAGCCTTATGGGGGGGGCGGCGAACACTGAAGCTTTCTTT.

This rearrangement joins TRBV5-1 to TRBJ2-5, with 14 bases identical to TRBD2. Germline V gives CDR1 SGHRS, CDR2 YFSETQ. J lost 5 bases, V lost 4 bases, and 4 bases had no gene match. The CDR3 is 15 residues long. In DNA, the CDR3 is TGCGCCAGCAGCCCGGGACTAGCGGGGGACGAGACCCAGTACTTC. Translated, it gives CASSPGLAGDETQYF.

The chain recombines TRBV7-2 with TRBJ2-3; 14 bases are shared with TRBD2. The CDR3 loop spans 18 amino acids. Germline V CDR1 and CDR2: SGHTA, FQGNSA. The ends lost 1 base at V and 4 bases at J; junction bases unmatched: 7. The CDR3 here is CASSLVRLAGGRSDTQYF. The CDR3 DNA reads TGTGCCAGCAGCTTAGTACGACTAGCGGGGGGGCGGTCAGATACGCAGTATTTT.

V gene TRBV28 combines with J gene TRBJ1-5, with 7 bases fitting TRBD1. CDR1 is MDHEN and CDR2 is SYDVKM in the germline V gene. The CDR3 consists of 21 residues. Trimming removed 1 base from V and 8 bases from J; junction bases left unmatched: 26. The CDR3 nucleotides read TGTGCCAGCAGTTTATCCCCGACGGTGAGGGGGCAGACTTCGAGGAACAAGCCCCAGCATTTT. Protein product: CASSLSPTVRGQTSRNKPQHF.

The genes are TRBV19 and TRBJ1-2; the D gene is possibly TRBD1 (6 bases). Deletions cut 6 bases from V and 8 bases from J, with 16 bases between. CDR1 and CDR2 (germline): LNHDA, SQIVND (reference sequence). This CDR3 has 13 amino acids. CDR3 residues: CASRLQGRDGYTF. In DNA, the CDR3 is TGTGCCAGTAGGTTACAGGGAAGAGACGGCTACACCTTC.

V and J are TRBV4-2 and TRBJ1-2; tentative D call: TRBD1 (5 bases). This CDR3 has 14 amino acids. The germline V gene has CDR1 LGHNA and CDR2 YNFKEQ. V shed 0 bases and J shed 6 bases, with 11 bases lying between them. The CDR3 nucleotides read TGTGCCAGCAGCCAAGATCGGGGGGATCATGGCTACACCTTC. As protein: CASSQDRGDHGYTF.

The chain is built from TRBV29-1 and TRBJ1-3; D is perhaps TRBD1 (5 bases). Germline lookup yields CDR1 SQVTM and CDR2 ANQGSEA. This CDR3 is built from 13 residues. V was trimmed by 4 bases and J by 0 bases, leaving 7 bases between them. CDR3 bases: TGCAGCGTTGGACAGCTCTCTGGAAACACCATATATTTT. This gives the protein CSVGQLSGNTIYF.

This clone was seen a few times. The chain joins TRBV18 to TRBJ2-5, with TRBD1 matching over 7 bases. The CDR3 is 14 amino acids. The V and J ends lost 6 bases and 4 bases, in that order; junction bases with no gene match: 8. CDR1 and CDR2 (germline): KGHSH, LQKENI. The CDR3 here is CASSTGQGGETQYF. As DNA, the CDR3 is TGTGCCAGCTCGACAGGGCAGGGCGGAGAGACCCAGTACTTC. Full variable domain (outside the CDR3, taken from reference TRBV18 and TRBJ2-5): NAGVMQNPRHLVRRRGQEARLRCSPMKGHSHVYWYRQLPEEGLKFMVYLQKENIIDESGMPKERFSAEFPKEGPSILRIQQVVRGDSAAYFCASSTGQGGETQYFGPGTRLLVL.